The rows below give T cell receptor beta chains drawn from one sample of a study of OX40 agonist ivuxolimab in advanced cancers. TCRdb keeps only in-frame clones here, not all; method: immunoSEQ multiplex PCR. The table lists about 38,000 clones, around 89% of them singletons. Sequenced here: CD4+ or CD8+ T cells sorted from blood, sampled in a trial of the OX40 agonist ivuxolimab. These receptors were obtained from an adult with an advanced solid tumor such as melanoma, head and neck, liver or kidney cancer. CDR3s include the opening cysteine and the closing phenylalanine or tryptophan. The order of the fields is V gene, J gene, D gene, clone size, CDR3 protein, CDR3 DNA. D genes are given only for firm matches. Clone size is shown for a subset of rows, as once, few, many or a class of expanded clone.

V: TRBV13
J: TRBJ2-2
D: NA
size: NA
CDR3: CASSEADSRWTGELFF
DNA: TGTGCCAGCAGTGAGGCGGACAGCCGGTGGACCGGGGAGCTGTTTTTT

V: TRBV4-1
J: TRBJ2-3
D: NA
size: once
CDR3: CASLYTQYF
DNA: TGCGCCAGCCTTTATACGCAGTATTTT

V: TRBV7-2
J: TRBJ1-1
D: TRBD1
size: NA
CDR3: CASSPGTGWAEAFF
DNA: TGTGCCAGCAGCCCAGGGACAGGGTGGGCTGAAGCTTTCTTT

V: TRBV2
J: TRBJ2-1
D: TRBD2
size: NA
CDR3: CASRLPGLASYNEQFF
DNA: TGTGCCAGCCGGCTTCCGGGACTAGCGTCCTACAATGAGCAGTTCTTC

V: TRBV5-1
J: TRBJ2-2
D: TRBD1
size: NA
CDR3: CASSDLDRGWTGELFF
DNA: TGCGCCAGCAGCGACCTGGACAGGGGTTGGACCGGGGAGCTGTTTTTT

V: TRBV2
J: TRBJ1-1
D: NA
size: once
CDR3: CASSESDDGTNTEAFF
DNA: TGTGCCAGCAGTGAAAGCGACGACGGCACGAACACTGAAGCTTTCTTT

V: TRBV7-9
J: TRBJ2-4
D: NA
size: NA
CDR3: CASSLGDAGTPNIQYF
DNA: TGTGCCAGCAGCTTAGGCGATGCTGGGACCCCTAACATTCAGTACTTC

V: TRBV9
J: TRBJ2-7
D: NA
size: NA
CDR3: CASSVGGDSSYEQYF
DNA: TGTGCCAGCAGCGTAGGGGGGGACAGCTCCTACGAGCAGTACTTC

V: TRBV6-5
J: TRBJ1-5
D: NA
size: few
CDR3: CASGLDSNQPQHF
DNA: TGTGCCAGCGGATTGGACAGCAATCAGCCCCAGCATTTT

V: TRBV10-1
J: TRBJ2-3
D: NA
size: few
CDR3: CASSETASGTDTQYF
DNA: TGCGCCAGCAGTGAGACGGCCTCGGGCACAGATACGCAGTATTTT